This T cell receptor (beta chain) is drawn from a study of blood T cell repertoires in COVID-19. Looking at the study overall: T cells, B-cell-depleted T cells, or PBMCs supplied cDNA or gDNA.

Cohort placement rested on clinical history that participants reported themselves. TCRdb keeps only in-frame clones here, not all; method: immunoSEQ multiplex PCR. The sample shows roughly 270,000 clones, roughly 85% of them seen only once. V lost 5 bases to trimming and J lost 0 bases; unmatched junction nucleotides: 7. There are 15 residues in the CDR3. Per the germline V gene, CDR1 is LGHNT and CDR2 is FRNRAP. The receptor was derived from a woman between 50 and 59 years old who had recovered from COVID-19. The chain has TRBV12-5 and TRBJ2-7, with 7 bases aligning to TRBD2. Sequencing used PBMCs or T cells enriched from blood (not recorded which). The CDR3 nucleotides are TGTGCTAGTGGTCAGCCCCGGGGGGACTCCTACGAGCAGTACTTC. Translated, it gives CASGQPRGDSYEQYF.